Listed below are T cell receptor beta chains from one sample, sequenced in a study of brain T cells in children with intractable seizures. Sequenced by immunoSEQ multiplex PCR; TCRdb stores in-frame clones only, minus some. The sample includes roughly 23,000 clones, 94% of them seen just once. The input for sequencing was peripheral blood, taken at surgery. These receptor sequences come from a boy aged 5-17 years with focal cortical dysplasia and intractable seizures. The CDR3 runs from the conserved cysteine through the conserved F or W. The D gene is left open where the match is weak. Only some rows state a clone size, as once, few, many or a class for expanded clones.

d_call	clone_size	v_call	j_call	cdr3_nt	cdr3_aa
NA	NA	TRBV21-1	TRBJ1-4	TGTGCCAGCATCCCTACGGCAGGGACCCCACCACATAATGAAAAACTGTTTTTT	CASIPTAGTPPHNEKLFF
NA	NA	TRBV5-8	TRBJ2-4	TGTGCCAGCAGCTTCTCTAGCAACGGAAACATTCAGTACTTC	CASSFSSNGNIQYF
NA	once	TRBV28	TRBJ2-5	TGTGCCAGCATCCCTGTGGGGGTCCCAGAGACCCAGTACTTC	CASIPVGVPETQYF
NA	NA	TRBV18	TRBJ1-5	TGTGCCAGCTCATTGACCCACCCAGGGAACAATCAGCCCCAGCATTTT	CASSLTHPGNNQPQHF
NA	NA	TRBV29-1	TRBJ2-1	TGCAGCGTTTTCCGGGGGCGGAATGAGCAGTTCTTC	CSVFRGRNEQFF
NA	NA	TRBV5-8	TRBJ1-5	TGTGCCAGCAGCTTCTCTCGAGGACCGAGCAATCAGCCCCAGCATTTT	CASSFSRGPSNQPQHF
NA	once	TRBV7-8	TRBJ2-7	TGTGCCAGCAGCTTAGGTGAAGGGCACCCCTTCCGCTACGAGCAGTACTTC	CASSLGEGHPFRYEQYF
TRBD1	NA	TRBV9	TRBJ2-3	TGTGCCAGCAGCGCAGGACAGGCCCTCGTCGAGCAGTATTTT	CASSAGQALVEQYF
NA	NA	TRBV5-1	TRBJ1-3	TGCGCCAGCAGCCTGGCCGGGGACGCCTTTGGAAACACCATATATTTT	CASSLAGDAFGNTIYF
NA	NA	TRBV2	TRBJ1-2	TGTGCCAGCAGTGATTCGGGCCCGATGGACTATGGCTACACCTTC	CASSDSGPMDYGYTF
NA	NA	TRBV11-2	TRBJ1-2	TGTGCCAGCAGCTTAAGGTCAGCTAACTATGGCTACACCTTC	CASSLRSANYGYTF
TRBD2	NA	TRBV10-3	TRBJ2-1	TGTGCCATCAGTACATTAGCGGGACGGGATACCCCTGAGCAGTTCTTC	CAISTLAGRDTPEQFF
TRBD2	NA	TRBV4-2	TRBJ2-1	TGTGCCAGCAGCCAAGAATTAGGGACTAGCGGTGTGAATGAGCAGTTCTTC	CASSQELGTSGVNEQFF
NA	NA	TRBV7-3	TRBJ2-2	TGTGCCAGCTCTCCGGGGTTCGTAACCGGGGAGCTGTTTTTT	CASSPGFVTGELFF
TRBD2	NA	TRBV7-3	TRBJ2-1	TGTGCCAGCAGCTTAGGTTCTTTAGCGGGAGTCTATGAGCAGTTCTTC	CASSLGSLAGVYEQFF
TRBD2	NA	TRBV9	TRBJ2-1	TGTGCCAGCAGCGTAGGACTAGCGGGAGGGCATGAGCAGTTCTTC	CASSVGLAGGHEQFF
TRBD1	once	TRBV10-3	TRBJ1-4	TGTGCCATCAGCCCGGGACAGAGTAATGAAAAACTGTTTTTT	CAISPGQSNEKLFF
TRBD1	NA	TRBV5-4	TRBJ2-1	TGTGCCAGCAGCCGTCCCCCGGGACAGGGGAGAGATGAGCAGTTCTTC	CASSRPPGQGRDEQFF
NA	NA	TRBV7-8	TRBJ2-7	TGTGCCAGCAGCTTAGCGGCCCCTCCTTCCTACGAGCAGTACTTC	CASSLAAPPSYEQYF
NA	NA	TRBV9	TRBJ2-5	TGTGCCAGCAGCGTAAGCAGCACGGGGGAGACCCAGTACTTC	CASSVSSTGETQYF
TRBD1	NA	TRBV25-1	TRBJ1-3	TGTGCCAGCAGTGCTTTAGAACCGGGACAGGGACAAAGAAACACCATATATTTT	CASSALEPGQGQRNTIYF
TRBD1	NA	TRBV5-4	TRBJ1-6	TGTGCCAGCAGCTTGGGGGGGACAGCCTATAATTCACCCCTCCACTTT	CASSLGGTAYNSPLHF
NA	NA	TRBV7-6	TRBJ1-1	TGTGCCAGCAGCGTGCTCGCGGTGAGAGACACTGAAGCTTTCTTT	CASSVLAVRDTEAFF
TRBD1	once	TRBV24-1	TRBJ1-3	TGTGCCACCAGTGATCCGCCGGACAGGGGGAATGGCATATATTTT	CATSDPPDRGNGIYF
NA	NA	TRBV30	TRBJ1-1	TGTGCCTGGAGTGAACCCGACGAAGCTTTCTTT	CAWSEPDEAFF
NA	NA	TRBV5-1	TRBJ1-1	TGCGCCAGCAGCTTTGGGTCGCGCGTGAACACTGAAGCTTTCTTT	CASSFGSRVNTEAFF
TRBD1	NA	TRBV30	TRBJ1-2	TGTGCCTGGAGCGGGGGACAGTTTAACTATGGCTACACCTTC	CAWSGGQFNYGYTF
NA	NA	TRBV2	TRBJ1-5	TGTGCCAGCCGGTCGTCGGGGGCCCAGCATTTT	CASRSSGAQHF
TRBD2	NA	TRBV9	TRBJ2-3	TGTGCCAGCAGCCCCAGGTATGCGGGGGGAGGCACAGATACGCAGTATTTT	CASSPRYAGGGTDTQYF
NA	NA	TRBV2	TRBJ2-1	TGTGCCAGCAGTGGGGAGGTGGGGACTTACAATGAGCAGTTCTTC	CASSGEVGTYNEQFF
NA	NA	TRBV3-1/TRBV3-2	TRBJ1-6	TGTGCCAGCAGCCAAGGGACAGAGTATTCACCCCTCCACTTT	CASSQGTEYSPLHF
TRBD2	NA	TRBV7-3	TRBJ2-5	TGTGCCAGCAGCCCGGGACTAGCGGGGGGAGAGACCCAGTACTTC	CASSPGLAGGETQYF
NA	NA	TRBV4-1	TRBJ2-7	TGCGCCAGCAGCCAAGAACAGGGACTCTACGAGCAGTACTTC	CASSQEQGLYEQYF
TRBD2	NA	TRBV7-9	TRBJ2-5	TGTGCCAGCAGCTTTCCAACTAGCGGAGAAGAGACCCAGTACTTC	CASSFPTSGEETQYF
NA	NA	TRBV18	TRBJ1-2	TGTGCCAGCTCACCAACGCAGGGCTATGGCTACACCTTC	CASSPTQGYGYTF
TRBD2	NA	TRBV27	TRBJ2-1	TGTGCCAGCGAACCTTTAGCGGGAGGGCCTTTGGATGAGCAGTTCTTC	CASEPLAGGPLDEQFF
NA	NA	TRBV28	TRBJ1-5	TGTGCCAGCAGACGGGACTTCCGGAGGATGGATCAGCCCCAGCATTTT	CASRRDFRRMDQPQHF
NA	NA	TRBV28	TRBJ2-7	TGTGCCAGCAGCCGAAAGTTCCTCTCCTACGAGCAGTACTTC	CASSRKFLSYEQYF
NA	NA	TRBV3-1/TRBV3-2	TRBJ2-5	TGTGCCAGCAGCCCCCGCGTTGGTGGGAAAGAGACCCAGTACTTC	CASSPRVGGKETQYF
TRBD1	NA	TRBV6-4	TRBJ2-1	TGTGCCAGCAGCCCGACAGGGAACAATGAGCAGTTCTTC	CASSPTGNNEQFF
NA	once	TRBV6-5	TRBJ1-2	TGTGCCAGCCTAAGCCGGGCCCGAGAAGGCTACACCTTC	CASLSRAREGYTF
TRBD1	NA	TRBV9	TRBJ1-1	TGTGCCAGCAGCGTGACAGGGGGCGCGGGGGGCACTGAAGCTTTCTTT	CASSVTGGAGGTEAFF
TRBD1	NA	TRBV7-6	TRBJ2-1	TGTGCCAGCAGCAAAACAAGGGACAGAGACTACAATGAGCAGTTCTTC	CASSKTRDRDYNEQFF
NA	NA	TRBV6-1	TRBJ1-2	TGTGCCAGCAGTGAAATTACAGTGTCCTATGGCTACACCTTC	CASSEITVSYGYTF
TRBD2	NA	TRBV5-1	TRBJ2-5	TGCGCCAGCAGGAGGGGCGTAGCGGGGGAAGAGACCCAGTACTTC	CASRRGVAGEETQYF
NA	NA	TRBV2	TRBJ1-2	TGTGCCAGCAGTGAGGGGGCGTCTTCGTATGGCTACACCTTC	CASSEGASSYGYTF
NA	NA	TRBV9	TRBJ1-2	TGTGCCAGCAGCGTCCAAGACAGTAACTATGGCTACACCTTC	CASSVQDSNYGYTF
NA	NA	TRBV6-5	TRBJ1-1	TGTGCCAGCAGGGACGAGGGCAGAGTGAACACTGAAGCTTTCTTT	CASRDEGRVNTEAFF
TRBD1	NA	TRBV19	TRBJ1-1	TGTGCCACCGGACAGGGAAACACTGAAGCTTTCTTT	CATGQGNTEAFF
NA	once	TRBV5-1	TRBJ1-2	TGCGCCAGCAGCTCGGACACGTCTAACTATGGCTACACCTTC	CASSSDTSNYGYTF
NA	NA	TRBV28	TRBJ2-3	TGTGCCAGCAGTTTATGGGGGGCGCACACAGATACGCAGTATTTT	CASSLWGAHTDTQYF
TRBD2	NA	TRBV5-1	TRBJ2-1	TGCGCCAGCAGCTTGGAGCGGGGGGTGGGCGGTGAGCAGTTCTTC	CASSLERGVGGEQFF
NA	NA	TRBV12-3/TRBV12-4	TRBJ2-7	TGTGCCAGCAGGAACCAGGCCGGGGCCGAGCAGTACTTC	CASRNQAGAEQYF
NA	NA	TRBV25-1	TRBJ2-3	TGTGCCAGCAGTGGATGGGGGGAAACAGATACGCAGTATTTT	CASSGWGETDTQYF
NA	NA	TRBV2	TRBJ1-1	TGTGCCAGCAGTCGTGGAGTGCGGGGCGAAGCTTTCTTT	CASSRGVRGEAFF